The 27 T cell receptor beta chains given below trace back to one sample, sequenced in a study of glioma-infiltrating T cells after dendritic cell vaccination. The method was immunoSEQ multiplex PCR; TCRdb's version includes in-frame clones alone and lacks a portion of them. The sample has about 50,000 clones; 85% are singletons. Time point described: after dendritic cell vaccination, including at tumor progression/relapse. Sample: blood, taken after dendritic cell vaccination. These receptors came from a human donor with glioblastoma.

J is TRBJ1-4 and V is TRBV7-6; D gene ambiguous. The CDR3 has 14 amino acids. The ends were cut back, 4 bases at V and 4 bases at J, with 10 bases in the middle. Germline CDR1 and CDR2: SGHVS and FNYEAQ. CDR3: CASSSAEGNEKLFF. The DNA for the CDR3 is TGTGCCAGCAGCTCGGCGGAGGGTAATGAAAAACTGTTTTTT.

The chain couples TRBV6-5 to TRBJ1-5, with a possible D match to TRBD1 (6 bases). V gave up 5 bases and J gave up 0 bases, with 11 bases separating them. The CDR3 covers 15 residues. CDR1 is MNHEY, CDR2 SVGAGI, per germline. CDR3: CASSRTGYSNQPQHF. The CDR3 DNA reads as TGTGCCAGCAGTCGAACAGGGTATAGCAATCAGCCCCAGCATTTT.

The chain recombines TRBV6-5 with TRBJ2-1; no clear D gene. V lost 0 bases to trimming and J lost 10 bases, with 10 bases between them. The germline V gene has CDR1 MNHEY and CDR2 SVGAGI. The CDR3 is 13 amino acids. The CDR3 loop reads CASSYSVFGEQFF. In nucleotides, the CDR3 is TGTGCCAGCAGTTACTCGGTCTTTGGCGAGCAGTTCTTC.

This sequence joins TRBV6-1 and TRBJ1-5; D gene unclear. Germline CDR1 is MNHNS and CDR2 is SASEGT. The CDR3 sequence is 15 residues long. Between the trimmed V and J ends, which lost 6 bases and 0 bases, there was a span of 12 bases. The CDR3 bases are TGTGCCAGCAGGGAGGACGGATATAGCAATCAGCCCCAGCATTTT. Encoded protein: CASREDGYSNQPQHF.

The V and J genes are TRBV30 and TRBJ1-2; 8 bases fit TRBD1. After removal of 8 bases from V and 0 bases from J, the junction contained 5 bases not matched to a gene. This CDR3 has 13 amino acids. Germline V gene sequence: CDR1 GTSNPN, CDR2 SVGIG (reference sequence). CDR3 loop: CAGTGYSNYGYTF. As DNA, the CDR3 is TGTGCCGGGACAGGCTACTCTAACTATGGCTACACCTTC. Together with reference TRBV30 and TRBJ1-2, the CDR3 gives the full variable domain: SQTIHQWPATLVQPVGSPLSLECTVEGTSNPNLYWYRQAAGRGLQLLFYSVGIGQISSEVPQNLSASRPQDRQFILSSKKLLLSDSGFYLCAGTGYSNYGYTFGSGTRLTVV.

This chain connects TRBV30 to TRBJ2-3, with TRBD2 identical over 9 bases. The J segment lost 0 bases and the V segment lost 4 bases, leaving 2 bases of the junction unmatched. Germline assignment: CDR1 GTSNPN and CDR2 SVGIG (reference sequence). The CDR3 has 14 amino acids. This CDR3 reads CAWTLAGSTDTQYF. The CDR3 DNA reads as TGTGCCTGGACCCTAGCGGGGAGCACAGATACGCAGTATTTT.

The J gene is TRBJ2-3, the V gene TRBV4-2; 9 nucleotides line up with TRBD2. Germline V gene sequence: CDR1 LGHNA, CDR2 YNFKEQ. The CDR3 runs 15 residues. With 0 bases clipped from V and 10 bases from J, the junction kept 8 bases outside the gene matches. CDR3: CASSQEGGGAFAQYF. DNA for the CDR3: TGTGCCAGCAGCCAAGAGGGCGGGGGGGCGTTTGCGCAGTATTTT.

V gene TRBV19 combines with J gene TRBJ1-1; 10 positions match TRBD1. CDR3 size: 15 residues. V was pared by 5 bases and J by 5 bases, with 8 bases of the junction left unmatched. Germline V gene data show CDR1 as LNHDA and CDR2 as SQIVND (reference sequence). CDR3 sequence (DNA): TGTGCCAGTAGTCCCAGACAGGGGGCGCCGACTGAAGCTTTCTTT. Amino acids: CASSPRQGAPTEAFF. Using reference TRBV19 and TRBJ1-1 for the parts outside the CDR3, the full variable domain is DGGITQSPKYLFRKEGQNVTLSCEQNLNHDAMYWYRQDPGQGLRLIYYSQIVNDFQKGDIAEGYSVSREKKESFPLTVTSAQKNPTAFYLCASSPRQGAPTEAFFGQGTRLTVV.

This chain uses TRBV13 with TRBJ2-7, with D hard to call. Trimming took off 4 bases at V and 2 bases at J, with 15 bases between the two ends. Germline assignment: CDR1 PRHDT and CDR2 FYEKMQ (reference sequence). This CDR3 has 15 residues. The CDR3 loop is CASSSYKSFAYEQYF. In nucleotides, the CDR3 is TGTGCCAGCAGCTCATACAAATCGTTCGCCTACGAGCAGTACTTC.

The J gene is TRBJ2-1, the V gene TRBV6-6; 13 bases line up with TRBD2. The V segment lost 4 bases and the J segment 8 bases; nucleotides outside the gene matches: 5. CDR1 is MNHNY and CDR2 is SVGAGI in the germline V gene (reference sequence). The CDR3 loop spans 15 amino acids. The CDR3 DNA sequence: TGTGCCAGCAGTTTGGGACTAGCGGGGTACGATGAGCAGTTCTTC. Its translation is CASSLGLAGYDEQFF.

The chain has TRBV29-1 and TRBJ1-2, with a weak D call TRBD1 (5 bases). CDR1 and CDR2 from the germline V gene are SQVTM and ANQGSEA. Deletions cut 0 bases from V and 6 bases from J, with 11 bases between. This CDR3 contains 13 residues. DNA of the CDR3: TGCAGCGTTGAAGACTGGGGGGGTGATGGCTACACCTTC. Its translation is CSVEDWGGDGYTF.

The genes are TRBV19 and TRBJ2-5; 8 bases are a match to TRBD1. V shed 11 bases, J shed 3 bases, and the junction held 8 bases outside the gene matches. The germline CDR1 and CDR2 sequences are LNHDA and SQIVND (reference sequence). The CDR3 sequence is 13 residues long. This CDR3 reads CAGGQGVKETQYF. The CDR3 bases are TGTGCCGGCGGACAGGGCGTAAAAGAGACCCAGTACTTC.

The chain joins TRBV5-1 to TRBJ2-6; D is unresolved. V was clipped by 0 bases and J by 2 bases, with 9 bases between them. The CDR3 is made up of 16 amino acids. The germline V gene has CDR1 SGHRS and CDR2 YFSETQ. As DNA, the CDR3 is TGCGCCAGCAGCTTGGAGCGTACCACTGGGGCCAACGTCCTGACTTTC. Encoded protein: CASSLERTTGANVLTF.

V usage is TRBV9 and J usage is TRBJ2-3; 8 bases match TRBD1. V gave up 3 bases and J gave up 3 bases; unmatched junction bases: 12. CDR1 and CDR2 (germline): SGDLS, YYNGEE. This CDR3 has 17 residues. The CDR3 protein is CASSAPDRGIVTDTQYF. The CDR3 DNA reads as TGTGCCAGCAGCGCACCCGACAGGGGAATTGTGACAGATACGCAGTATTTT.

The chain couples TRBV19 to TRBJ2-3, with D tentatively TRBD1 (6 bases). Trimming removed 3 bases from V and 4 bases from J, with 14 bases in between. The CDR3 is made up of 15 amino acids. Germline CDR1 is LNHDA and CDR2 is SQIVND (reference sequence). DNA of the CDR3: TGTGCCAGTAGTATGCCCAGGGGCGGCTCAGATACGCAGTATTTT. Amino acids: CASSMPRGGSDTQYF.

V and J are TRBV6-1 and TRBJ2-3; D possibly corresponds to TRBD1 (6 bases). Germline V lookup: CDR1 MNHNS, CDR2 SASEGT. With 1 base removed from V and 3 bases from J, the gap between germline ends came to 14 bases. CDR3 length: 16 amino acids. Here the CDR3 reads CASSEEGQGLTDTQYF. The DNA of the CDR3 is TGTGCCAGCAGTGAAGAGGGCCAGGGGCTAACAGATACGCAGTATTTT.

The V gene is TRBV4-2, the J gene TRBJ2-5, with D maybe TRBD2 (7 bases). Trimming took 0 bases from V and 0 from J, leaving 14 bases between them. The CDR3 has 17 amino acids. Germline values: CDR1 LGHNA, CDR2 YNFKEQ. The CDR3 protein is CASSQEWGGTYQETQYF. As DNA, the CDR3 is TGTGCCAGCAGCCAAGAATGGGGGGGCACGTACCAAGAGACCCAGTACTTC.

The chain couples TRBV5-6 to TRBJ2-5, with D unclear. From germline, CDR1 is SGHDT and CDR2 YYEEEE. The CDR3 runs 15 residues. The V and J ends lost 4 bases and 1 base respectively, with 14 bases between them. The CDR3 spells CASSPTTGTQETQYF. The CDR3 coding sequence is TGTGCCAGCAGCCCGACAACTGGTACCCAAGAGACCCAGTACTTC.

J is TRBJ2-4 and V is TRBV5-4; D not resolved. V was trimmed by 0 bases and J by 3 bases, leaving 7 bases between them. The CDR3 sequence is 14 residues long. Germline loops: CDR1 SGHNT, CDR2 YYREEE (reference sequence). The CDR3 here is CASSLDLYKNIQYF. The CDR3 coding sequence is TGTGCCAGCAGCTTGGACCTATACAAAAACATTCAGTACTTC.

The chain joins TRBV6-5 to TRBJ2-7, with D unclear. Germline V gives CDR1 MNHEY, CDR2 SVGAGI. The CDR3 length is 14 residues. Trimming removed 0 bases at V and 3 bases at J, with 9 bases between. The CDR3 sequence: CASSYSELVYEQYF. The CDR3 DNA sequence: TGTGCCAGCAGTTACTCAGAACTGGTCTACGAGCAGTACTTC.

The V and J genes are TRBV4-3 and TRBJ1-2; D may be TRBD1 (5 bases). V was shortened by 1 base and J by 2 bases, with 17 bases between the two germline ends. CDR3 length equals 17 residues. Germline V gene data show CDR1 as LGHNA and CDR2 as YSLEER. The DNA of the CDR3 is TGCGCCAGCAGCCAAGGGAGATATGCGGGACCCAACTATGGCTACACCTTC. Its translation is CASSQGRYAGPNYGYTF.

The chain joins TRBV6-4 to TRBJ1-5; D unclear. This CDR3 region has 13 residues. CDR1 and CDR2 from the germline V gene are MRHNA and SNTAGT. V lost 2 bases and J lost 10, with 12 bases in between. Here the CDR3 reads CASSDTPQTPQHF. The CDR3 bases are TGTGCCAGCAGTGACACCCCCCAAACACCCCAGCATTTT.

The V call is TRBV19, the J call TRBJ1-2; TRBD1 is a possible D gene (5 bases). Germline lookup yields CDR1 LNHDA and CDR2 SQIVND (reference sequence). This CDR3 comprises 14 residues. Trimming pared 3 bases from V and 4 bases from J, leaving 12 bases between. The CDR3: CASSMPLGGYGYTF. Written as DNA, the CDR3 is TGTGCCAGTAGTATGCCCCTGGGGGGCTATGGCTACACCTTC. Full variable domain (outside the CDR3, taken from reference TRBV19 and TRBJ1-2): DGGITQSPKYLFRKEGQNVTLSCEQNLNHDAMYWYRQDPGQGLRLIYYSQIVNDFQKGDIAEGYSVSREKKESFPLTVTSAQKNPTAFYLCASSMPLGGYGYTFGSGTRLTVV.

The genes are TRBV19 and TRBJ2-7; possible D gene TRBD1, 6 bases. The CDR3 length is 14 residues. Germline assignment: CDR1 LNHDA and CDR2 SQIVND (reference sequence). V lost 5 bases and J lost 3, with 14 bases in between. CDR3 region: CASSLRTVGYEQYF. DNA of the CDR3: TGTGCCAGTAGTCTTCGGACAGTTGGCTACGAGCAGTACTTC. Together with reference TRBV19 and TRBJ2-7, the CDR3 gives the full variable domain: DGGITQSPKYLFRKEGQNVTLSCEQNLNHDAMYWYRQDPGQGLRLIYYSQIVNDFQKGDIAEGYSVSREKKESFPLTVTSAQKNPTAFYLCASSLRTVGYEQYFGPGTRLTVT.

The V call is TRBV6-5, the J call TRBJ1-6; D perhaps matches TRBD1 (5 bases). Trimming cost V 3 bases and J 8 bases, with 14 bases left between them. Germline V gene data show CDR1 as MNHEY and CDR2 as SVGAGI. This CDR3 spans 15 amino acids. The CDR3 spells CASSYFGGTDSPLHF. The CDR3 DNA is TGTGCCAGCAGTTATTTTGGGGGGACGGATTCACCCCTCCACTTT.

The CDR3 loop is CAWSPFPGGASSGANVLTF. Here the CDR3 DNA reads TGTGCCTGGAGTCCATTCCCAGGGGGTGCCTCCTCTGGGGCCAACGTCCTGACTTTC. The chain joins TRBV30 to TRBJ2-6; 7 nucleotides line up with TRBD1. J lost 0 bases, V lost 2 bases, and 13 bases had no gene match. This CDR3 has 19 residues. The germline gives CDR1 GTSNPN, CDR2 SVGIG (reference sequence). Full variable domain (outside the CDR3, taken from reference TRBV30 and TRBJ2-6): SQTIHQWPATLVQPVGSPLSLECTVEGTSNPNLYWYRQAAGRGLQLLFYSVGIGQISSEVPQNLSASRPQDRQFILSSKKLLLSDSGFYLCAWSPFPGGASSGANVLTFGAGSRLTVL.

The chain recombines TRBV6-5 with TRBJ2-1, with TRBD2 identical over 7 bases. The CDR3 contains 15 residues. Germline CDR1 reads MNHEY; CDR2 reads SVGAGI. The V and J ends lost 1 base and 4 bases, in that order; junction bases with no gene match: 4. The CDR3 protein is CASSYYRGGYNEQFF. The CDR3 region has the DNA TGTGCCAGCAGTTACTATCGCGGGGGTTACAATGAGCAGTTCTTC.